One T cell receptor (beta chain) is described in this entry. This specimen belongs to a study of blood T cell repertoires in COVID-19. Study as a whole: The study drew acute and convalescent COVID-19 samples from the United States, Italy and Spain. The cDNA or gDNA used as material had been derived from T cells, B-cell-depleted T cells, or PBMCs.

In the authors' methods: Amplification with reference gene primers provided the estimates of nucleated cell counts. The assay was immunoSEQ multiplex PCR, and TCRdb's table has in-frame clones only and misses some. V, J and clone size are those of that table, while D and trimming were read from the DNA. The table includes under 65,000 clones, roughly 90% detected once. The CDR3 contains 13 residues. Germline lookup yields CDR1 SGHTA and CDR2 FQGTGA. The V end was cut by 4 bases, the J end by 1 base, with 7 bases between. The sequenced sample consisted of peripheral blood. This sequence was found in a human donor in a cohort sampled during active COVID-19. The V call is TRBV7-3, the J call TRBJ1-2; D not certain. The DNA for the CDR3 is TGTGCCAGCAGCTCTTCCAGTAACTATGGCTACACCTTC. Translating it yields CASSSSSNYGYTF.